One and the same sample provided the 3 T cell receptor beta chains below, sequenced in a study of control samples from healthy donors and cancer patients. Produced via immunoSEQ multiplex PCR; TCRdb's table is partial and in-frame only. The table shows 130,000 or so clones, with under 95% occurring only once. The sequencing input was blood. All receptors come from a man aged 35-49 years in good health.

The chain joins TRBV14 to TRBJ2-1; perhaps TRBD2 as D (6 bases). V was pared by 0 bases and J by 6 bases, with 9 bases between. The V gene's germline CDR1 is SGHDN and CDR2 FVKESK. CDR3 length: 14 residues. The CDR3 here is CASSQDVGGNEQFF. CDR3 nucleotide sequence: TGTGCCAGCAGCCAAGATGTGGGGGGCAATGAGCAGTTCTTC.

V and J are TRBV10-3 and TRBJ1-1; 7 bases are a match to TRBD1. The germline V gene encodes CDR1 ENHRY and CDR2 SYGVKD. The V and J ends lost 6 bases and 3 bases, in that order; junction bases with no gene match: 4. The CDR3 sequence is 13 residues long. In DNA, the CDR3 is TGTGCCATCAGACAGGGGATATACACTGAAGCTTTCTTT. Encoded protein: CAIRQGIYTEAFF.

The CDR3 is CASSDPGQVGYTF. The CDR3 DNA reads as TGCGCCAGCAGTGACCCGGGACAGGTGGGCTACACCTTC. This chain uses TRBV10-2 with TRBJ1-2, with 8 positions matching TRBD1. The CDR3 is 13 residues long. Germline CDR1 reads WSHSY; CDR2 reads SAAADI. J lost 8 bases, V lost 3 bases, and 5 bases had no gene match.